The 13 T cell receptor beta chains below come from one sample, sequenced in a study of OX40 agonist ivuxolimab in advanced cancers. The protocol was immunoSEQ multiplex PCR, while the TCRdb copy is restricted to in-frame clones and leaves out a portion. Of around 16,000 clones in the sample, about nine tenths are singletons; the top ten hold over 25%. The starting material was CD4+ or CD8+ T cells sorted from blood, obtained in a trial of the OX40 agonist ivuxolimab. The receptors originated from an adult with an advanced solid tumor such as melanoma, head and neck, liver or kidney cancer.

The J gene is TRBJ1-6, the V gene TRBV10-2; D ambiguous. Germline V CDR1 and CDR2: WSHSY, SAAADI. The CDR3 extends over 15 amino acids. V was pared by 7 bases and J by 0 bases, with 10 bases between. The CDR3 loop is CASKIESSYNSPLHF. The CDR3 DNA follows: TGCGCCAGCAAGATCGAAAGCTCCTATAATTCACCCCTCCACTTT.

The chain is built from TRBV7-2 and TRBJ2-3; maybe TRBD2 (5 bases). The CDR3 is made up of 15 amino acids. V lost 4 bases, J lost 0 bases, and 11 bases lay in between. Looked up from germline, CDR1 is SGHTA and CDR2 is FQGNSA. The CDR3 sequence is CASSSSFTSTDTQYF. CDR3 in DNA: TGTGCCAGCAGCTCTAGCTTTACTAGCACAGATACGCAGTATTTT.

The rearrangement joins TRBV7-9 to TRBJ2-7; D ambiguous. CDR1 is SEHNR, CDR2 FQNEAQ, per germline (reference sequence). V was shortened by 1 base and J by 6 bases, with 22 bases between the two germline ends. The CDR3 totals 17 residues. The DNA of the CDR3 is TGTGCCAGCAGCTTAGTAAACAGTCCCGGCTTTACGGGCGAGCAGTACTTC. It yields the protein CASSLVNSPGFTGEQYF.

The chain is built from TRBV27 and TRBJ1-5; D may be TRBD1 (6 bases). CDR1 and CDR2 (germline): MNHEY, SMNVEV (reference sequence). This CDR3 has 15 residues. Trimming cost V 6 bases and J 4 bases, with 16 bases left between them. The CDR3 nucleotides are TGTGCCAGCAGAGAAGCAACAGGGCATAATCAGCCCCAGCATTTT. Protein: CASREATGHNQPQHF.

Note on this clone: At one of its ends the junction is not consistent with the germline gene, which may arise from a read error. The V and J genes are TRBV6-6 and TRBJ1-2; maybe TRBD1 (6 bases). CDR3 length: 10 residues. The germline gives CDR1 MNHNY, CDR2 SVGAGI (reference sequence). For the CDR3, the DNA is TGTGCCAGCAGTTCCGGGACACTAGTCTTC. It yields the protein CASSSGTLVF.

The chain recombines TRBV5-6 with TRBJ2-7, with 8 bases matching TRBD1. The CDR3 is 14 residues long. The V gene end was trimmed by 0 bases and the J gene end by 11 bases; junction bases not matched to a gene: 10. Germline lookup yields CDR1 SGHDT and CDR2 YYEEEE. CDR3 nucleotide sequence: TGTGCCAGCAGCTTGGTATCTAGTCCGACAGGGGAGTACTTC. Translation: CASSLVSSPTGEYF.

This chain uses TRBV6-4 with TRBJ1-5; tentatively, D is TRBD1 (5 bases). This CDR3 region has 14 residues. In germline, CDR1 is MRHNA, CDR2 SNTAGT. Trimming left V 3 bases short and J 7 bases short, with 13 bases between. The CDR3 sequence is CASSERAGVQPQHF. The CDR3 region has the DNA TGTGCCAGCAGTGAACGTGCGGGGGTGCAGCCCCAGCATTTT.

This chain joins TRBV5-6 and TRBJ2-7, with TRBD1 matching over 8 bases. CDR3 length: 15 residues. CDR1 and CDR2 from the germline V gene are SGHDT and YYEEEE. The V segment lost 4 bases and the J segment 6 bases; nucleotides outside the gene matches: 12. CDR3 residues: CASSPNGQGVREQYF. The DNA for the CDR3 is TGTGCCAGCAGCCCGAACGGACAGGGAGTACGCGAGCAGTACTTC.

CDR3 nucleotide sequence: TGTGCCAGCAGTTTAGTAGCTGACGACTACAATGAGCAGTTCTTC. Encoded protein: CASSLVADDYNEQFF. The chain is built from TRBV27 and TRBJ2-1; D unclear. CDR1 and CDR2 (germline): MNHEY, SMNVEV (reference sequence). This CDR3 contains 15 residues. Trimming shortened V by 2 bases and J by 3 bases, and 11 bases separated the two germline ends.

The chain joins TRBV6-6 to TRBJ1-2, with D perhaps matching TRBD1 (5 bases). V was clipped by 2 bases and J by 10 bases, with 20 bases between them. Per the germline V gene, CDR1 is MNHNY and CDR2 is SVGAGI (reference sequence). The CDR3 is made up of 15 amino acids. CDR3 in amino acids: CASSYHRRDGAVYTF. CDR3 DNA: TGTGCCAGCAGTTACCACCGTAGGGACGGCGCAGTCTACACCTTC.

V usage is TRBV9 and J usage is TRBJ2-1; TRBD2 matches at 9 bases. The CDR3 is 15 residues long. The V gene's germline CDR1 is SGDLS and CDR2 YYNGEE. J gave up 7 bases and V 0 bases, and 5 bases lay outside the gene matches. The CDR3 DNA sequence: TGTGCCAGCAGCGTAGGCGGGAGGGCCGATAATGAGCAGTTCTTC. It yields the protein CASSVGGRADNEQFF.

The chain is built from TRBV4-3 and TRBJ2-1; maybe TRBD1 (5 bases). The germline V and J ends were trimmed by 5 bases and 9 bases, with 11 bases remaining between them. Germline V gene sequence: CDR1 LGHNA, CDR2 YSLEER. There are 12 residues in the CDR3. DNA for the CDR3: TGCGCCAGCAGCGTCAGGGTCGGTGAGCAGTTCTTC. Its protein is CASSVRVGEQFF.

The V call is TRBV7-6, the J call TRBJ1-4, with D unresolved. CDR1 SGHVS and CDR2 FNYEAQ come from the germline V gene. V gave up 5 bases and J gave up 5 bases, with 12 bases separating them. This CDR3 region has 14 residues. CDR3 sequence reads: CASSQDYRNEKLFF. The CDR3 bases are TGTGCCAGCAGCCAGGATTATAGGAATGAAAAACTGTTTTTT.